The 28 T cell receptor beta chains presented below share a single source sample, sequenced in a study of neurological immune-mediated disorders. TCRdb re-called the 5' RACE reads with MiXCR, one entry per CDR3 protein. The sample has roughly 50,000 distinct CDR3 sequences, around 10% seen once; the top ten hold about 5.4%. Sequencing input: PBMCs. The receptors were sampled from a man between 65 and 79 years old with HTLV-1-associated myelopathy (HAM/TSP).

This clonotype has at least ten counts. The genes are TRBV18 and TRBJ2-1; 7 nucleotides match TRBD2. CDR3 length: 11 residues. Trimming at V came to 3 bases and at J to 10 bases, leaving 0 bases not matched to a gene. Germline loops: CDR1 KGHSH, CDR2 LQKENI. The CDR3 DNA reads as TGTGCCAGCTCACCGGGGGGGGAGCAGTTCTTC. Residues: CASSPGGEQFF.

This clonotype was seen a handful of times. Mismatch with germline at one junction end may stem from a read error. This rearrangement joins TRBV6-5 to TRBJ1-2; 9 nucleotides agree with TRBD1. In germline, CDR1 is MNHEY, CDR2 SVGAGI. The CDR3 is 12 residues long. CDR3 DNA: TGTGCCTGCAGAGGGGACAGGGATGACTACACCTTC. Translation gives CACRGDRDDYTF.

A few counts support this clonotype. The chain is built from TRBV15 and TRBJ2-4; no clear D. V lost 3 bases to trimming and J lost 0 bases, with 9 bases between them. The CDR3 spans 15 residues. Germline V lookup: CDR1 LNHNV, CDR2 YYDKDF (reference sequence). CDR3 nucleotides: TGTGCCACCAGCAGTTCGATGCTAGCCAAAAACATTCAGTACTTC. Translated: CATSSSMLAKNIQYF.

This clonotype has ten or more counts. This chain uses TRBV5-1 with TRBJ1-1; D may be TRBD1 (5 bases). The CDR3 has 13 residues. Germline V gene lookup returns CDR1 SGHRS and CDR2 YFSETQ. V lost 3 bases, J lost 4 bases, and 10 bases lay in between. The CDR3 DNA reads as TGCGCCAGCAGCTGGGGGGGGACCACTGAAGCTTTCTTT. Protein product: CASSWGGTTEAFF.

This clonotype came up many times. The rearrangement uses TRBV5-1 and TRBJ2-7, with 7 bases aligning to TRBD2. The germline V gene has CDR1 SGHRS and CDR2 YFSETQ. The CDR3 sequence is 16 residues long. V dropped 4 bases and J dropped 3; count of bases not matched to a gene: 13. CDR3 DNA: TGCGCCAGCAGCCACGGACTCGGGGGGATGGACTACGAGCAGTACTTC. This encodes CASSHGLGGMDYEQYF.

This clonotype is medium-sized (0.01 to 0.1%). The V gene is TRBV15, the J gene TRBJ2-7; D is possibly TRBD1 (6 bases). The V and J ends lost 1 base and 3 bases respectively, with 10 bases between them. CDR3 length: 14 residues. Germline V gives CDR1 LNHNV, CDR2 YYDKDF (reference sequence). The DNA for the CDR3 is TGTGCCACCAGCAGAGTTGGGGGCGGCTACGAGCAGTACTTC. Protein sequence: CATSRVGGGYEQYF.

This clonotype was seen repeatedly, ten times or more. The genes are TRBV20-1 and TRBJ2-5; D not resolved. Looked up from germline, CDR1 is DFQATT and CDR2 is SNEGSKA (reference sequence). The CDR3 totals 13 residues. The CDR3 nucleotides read TGCAGCGCACCAGCAATCGACGCTCGGACCCAGTACTTC. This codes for CSAPAIDARTQYF.

CDR3 region: CASSSQDTQYF. In DNA, the CDR3 is TGTGCCAGCAGTTCACAAGATACGCAGTATTTT. This chain joins TRBV3-1 and TRBJ2-3; no clear D gene. The ends were cut back, 6 bases at V and 5 bases at J, with 6 bases in the middle. The CDR3 is 11 residues long. Germline CDR1 LGHDT, CDR2 YNNKEL (reference sequence).

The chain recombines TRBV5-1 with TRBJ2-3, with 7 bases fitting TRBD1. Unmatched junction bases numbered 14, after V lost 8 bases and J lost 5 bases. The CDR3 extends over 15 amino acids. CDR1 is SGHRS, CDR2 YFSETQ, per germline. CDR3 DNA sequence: TGCGCCAGTAGAGCACAGGGGCTCTCAGGAGATACGCAGTATTTT. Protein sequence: CASRAQGLSGDTQYF.

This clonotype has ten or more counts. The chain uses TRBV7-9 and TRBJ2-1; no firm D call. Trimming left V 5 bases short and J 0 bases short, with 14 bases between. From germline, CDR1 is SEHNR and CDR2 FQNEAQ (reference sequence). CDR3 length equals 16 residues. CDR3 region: CASSERRISSYNEQFF. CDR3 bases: TGTGCCAGCAGCGAGCGACGGATAAGCTCCTACAATGAGCAGTTCTTC.

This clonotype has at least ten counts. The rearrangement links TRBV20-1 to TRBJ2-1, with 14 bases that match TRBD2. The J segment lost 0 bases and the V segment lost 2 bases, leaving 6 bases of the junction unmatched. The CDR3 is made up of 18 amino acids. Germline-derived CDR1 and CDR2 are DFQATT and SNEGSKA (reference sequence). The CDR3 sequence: CSARQTSGRGLSYNEQFF. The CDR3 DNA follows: TGCAGTGCTAGACAGACTAGCGGGAGGGGCCTCTCCTACAATGAGCAGTTCTTC.

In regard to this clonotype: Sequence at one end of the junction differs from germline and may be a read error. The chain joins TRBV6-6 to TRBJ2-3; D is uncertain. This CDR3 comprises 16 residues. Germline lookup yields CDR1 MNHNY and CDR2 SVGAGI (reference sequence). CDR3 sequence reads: CASSYSGRRITDSQYF. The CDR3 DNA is TGTGCCAGCAGTTACTCGGGAAGGCGAATCACAGATTCGCAGTATTTT.

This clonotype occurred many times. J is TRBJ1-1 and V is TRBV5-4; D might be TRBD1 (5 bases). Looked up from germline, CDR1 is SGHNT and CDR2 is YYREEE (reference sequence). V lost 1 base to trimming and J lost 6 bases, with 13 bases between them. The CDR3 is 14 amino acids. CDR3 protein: CASSLWGVEAEAFF. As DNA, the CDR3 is TGTGCCAGCAGCTTGTGGGGGGTTGAAGCTGAAGCTTTCTTT.

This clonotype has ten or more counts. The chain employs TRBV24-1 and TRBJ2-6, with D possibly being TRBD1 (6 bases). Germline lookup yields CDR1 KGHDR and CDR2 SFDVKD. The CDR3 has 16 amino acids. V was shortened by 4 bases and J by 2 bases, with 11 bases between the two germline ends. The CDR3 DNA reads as TGTGCCACCAGTGAACCCGGGACAACTGGGGCCAACGTCCTGACTTTC. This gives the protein CATSEPGTTGANVLTF.

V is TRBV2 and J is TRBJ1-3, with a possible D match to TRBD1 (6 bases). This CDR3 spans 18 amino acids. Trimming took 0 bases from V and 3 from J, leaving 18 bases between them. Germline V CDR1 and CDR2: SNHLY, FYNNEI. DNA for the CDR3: TGTGCCAGCAGTGAAGCCCATATCGGGGGGCGAAGTGGAAACACCATATATTTT. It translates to CASSEAHIGGRSGNTIYF.

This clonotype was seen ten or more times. CDR3 sequence reads: CASSLRVEGPSETQYF. CDR3 coding DNA: TGTGCCAGCAGCTTAAGGGTAGAGGGCCCTTCCGAGACCCAGTACTTC. The rearrangement links TRBV7-9 to TRBJ2-5; D is possibly TRBD2 (5 bases). The CDR3 consists of 16 residues. In germline, CDR1 is SEHNR, CDR2 FQNEAQ (reference sequence). The germline V and J ends were trimmed by 2 bases and 5 bases, with 18 bases remaining between them.

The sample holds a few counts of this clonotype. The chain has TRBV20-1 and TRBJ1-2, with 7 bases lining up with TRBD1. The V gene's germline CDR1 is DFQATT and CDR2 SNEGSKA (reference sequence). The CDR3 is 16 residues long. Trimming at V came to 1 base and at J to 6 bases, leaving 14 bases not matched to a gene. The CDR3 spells CSARVDPRARGNGYTF. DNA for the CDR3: TGCAGTGCTAGAGTGGATCCTAGGGCCAGGGGGAATGGCTACACCTTC.

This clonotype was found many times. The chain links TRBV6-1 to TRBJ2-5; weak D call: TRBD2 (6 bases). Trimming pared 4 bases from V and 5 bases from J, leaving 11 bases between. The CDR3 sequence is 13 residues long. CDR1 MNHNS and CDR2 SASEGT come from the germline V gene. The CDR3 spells CASSAGLRETQYF. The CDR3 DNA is TGTGCCAGCAGTGCGGGACTTCGGGAGACCCAGTACTTC.

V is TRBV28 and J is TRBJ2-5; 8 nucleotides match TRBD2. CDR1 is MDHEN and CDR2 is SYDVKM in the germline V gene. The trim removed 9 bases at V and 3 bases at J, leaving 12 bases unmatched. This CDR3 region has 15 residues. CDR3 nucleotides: TGTGCCAGTATAAAGAAACAGGGACTAGAAGAGACCCAGTACTTC. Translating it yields CASIKKQGLEETQYF.

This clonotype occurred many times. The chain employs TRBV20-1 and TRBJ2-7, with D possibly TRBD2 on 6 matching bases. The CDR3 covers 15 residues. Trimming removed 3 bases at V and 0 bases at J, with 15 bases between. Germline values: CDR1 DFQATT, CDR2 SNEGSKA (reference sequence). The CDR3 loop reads CSASDSSVPSYEQYF. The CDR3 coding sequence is TGCAGTGCTAGTGACTCTAGCGTCCCCTCCTACGAGCAGTACTTC.

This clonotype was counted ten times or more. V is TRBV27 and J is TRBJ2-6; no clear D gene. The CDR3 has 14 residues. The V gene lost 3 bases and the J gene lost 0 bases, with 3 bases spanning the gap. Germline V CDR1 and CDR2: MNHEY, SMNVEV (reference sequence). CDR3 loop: CASSFSSGANVLTF. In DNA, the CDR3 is TGTGCCAGCAGTTTCAGCTCTGGGGCCAACGTCCTGACTTTC.

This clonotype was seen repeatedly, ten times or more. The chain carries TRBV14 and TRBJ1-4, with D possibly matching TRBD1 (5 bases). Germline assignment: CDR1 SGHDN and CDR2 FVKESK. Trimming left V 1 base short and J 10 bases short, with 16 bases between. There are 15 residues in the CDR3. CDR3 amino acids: CASSQVGTGRGKLFF. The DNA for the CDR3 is TGTGCCAGCAGCCAAGTCGGGACGGGTAGAGGAAAACTGTTTTTT.

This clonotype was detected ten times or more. The CDR3 protein is CASSWGVRAAGELFF. The CDR3 bases are TGTGCCAGCAGCTGGGGGGTTCGGGCAGCCGGGGAGCTGTTTTTT. The chain carries TRBV5-6 and TRBJ2-2; D is perhaps TRBD2 (6 bases). The CDR3 consists of 15 residues. Trimming stripped 3 bases from V and 6 bases from J, with 15 bases between. Germline V gives CDR1 SGHDT, CDR2 YYEEEE. The full variable domain, in which reference TRBV5-6 and TRBJ2-2 provide the parts outside the CDR3, is DAGVTQSPTHLIKTRGQQVTLRCSPKSGHDTVSWYQQALGQGPQFIFQYYEEEERQRGNFPDRFSGHQFPNYSSELNVNALLLGDSALYLCASSWGVRAAGELFFGEGSRLTVL.

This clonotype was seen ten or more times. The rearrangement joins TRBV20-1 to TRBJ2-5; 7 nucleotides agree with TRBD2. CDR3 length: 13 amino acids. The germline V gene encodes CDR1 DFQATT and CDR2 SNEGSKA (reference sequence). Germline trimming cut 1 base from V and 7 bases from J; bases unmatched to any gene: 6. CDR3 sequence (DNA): TGCAGTGCTAGAGTGGGCGGGAGCTGGACCCAGTACTTC. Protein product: CSARVGGSWTQYF.

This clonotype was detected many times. CDR3 amino acids: CASSRTGRTDTQYF. The DNA for the CDR3 is TGTGCCAGCAGCCGGACAGGGAGGACAGATACGCAGTATTTT. This chain links TRBV7-6 with TRBJ2-3; 8 positions agree with TRBD1. The CDR3 totals 14 residues. Germline V gene data show CDR1 as SGHVS and CDR2 as FNYEAQ. The V segment lost 5 bases and the J segment 3 bases; nucleotides outside the gene matches: 4.

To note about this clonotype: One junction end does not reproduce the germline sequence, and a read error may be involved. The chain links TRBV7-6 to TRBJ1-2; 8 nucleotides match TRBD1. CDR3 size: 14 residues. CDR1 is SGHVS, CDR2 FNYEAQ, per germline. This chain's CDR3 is CSSSLVQGAYGYTF. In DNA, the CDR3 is TGTTCCAGTAGCTTAGTGCAGGGGGCCTATGGCTACACCTTC.

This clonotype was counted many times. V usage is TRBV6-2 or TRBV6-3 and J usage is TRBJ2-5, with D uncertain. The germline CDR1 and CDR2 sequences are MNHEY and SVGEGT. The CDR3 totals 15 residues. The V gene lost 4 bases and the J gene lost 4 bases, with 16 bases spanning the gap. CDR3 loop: CASSLRRIPPETQYF. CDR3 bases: TGTGCCAGCAGTTTGAGGCGGATACCTCCAGAGACCCAGTACTTC.

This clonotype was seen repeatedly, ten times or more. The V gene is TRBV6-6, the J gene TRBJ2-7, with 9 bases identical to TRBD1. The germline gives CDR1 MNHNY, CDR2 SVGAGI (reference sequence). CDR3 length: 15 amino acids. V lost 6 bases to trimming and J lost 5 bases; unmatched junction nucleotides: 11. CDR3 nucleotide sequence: TGTGCCAGCAGATCCACAGGGGGCGCGTCCCACGAGCAGTACTTC. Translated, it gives CASRSTGGASHEQYF.